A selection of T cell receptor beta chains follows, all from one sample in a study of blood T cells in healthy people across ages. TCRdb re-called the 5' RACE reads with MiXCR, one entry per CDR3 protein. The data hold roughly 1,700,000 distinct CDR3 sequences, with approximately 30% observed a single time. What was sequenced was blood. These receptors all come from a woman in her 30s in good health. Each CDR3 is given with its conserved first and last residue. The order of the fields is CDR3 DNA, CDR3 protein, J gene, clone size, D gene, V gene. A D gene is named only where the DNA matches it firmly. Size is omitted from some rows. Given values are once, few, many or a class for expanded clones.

TGTGCCAGCAGCTTAGGGGGGACTAGCGGGAGCTACGAGCAGTACTTC CASSLGGTSGSYEQYF TRBJ2-7 many TRBD2 TRBV7-2
TGTGCCAGCAGCCCCCGAGCAGGGGGACTAGCGGCCTACAATGAGCAGTTCTTC CASSPRAGGLAAYNEQFF TRBJ2-1 few TRBD2 TRBV9
TGTGCCAGCAGCTTCGAGGGTAGAAACTATGGCTACACCTTC CASSFEGRNYGYTF TRBJ1-2 many . TRBV5-6
TGTGCCATCAGTGAGTCTGGCAGGCCAGATACGCAGTATTTT CAISESGRPDTQYF TRBJ2-3 few . TRBV10-3
TGCGCCAGCAGCTCCGTGAGCGGGGGAAGCACAGATACGCAGTATTTT CASSSVSGGSTDTQYF TRBJ2-3 . TRBD2 TRBV5-1
TGCAGCGTTGAAGGCGAGACAGGGTACTCTGGGGCCAACGTCCTGACTTTC CSVEGETGYSGANVLTF TRBJ2-6 many TRBD1 TRBV29-1
TGTGCCAGCAGCTCAAGCGGGGGTGGCGGGGAGCTGTTTTTT CASSSSGGGGELFF TRBJ2-2 . TRBD2 TRBV11-2
TGTGTCAGCAGCTTAGACGGGCAGGGGCGTACGCAGTATTTT CVSSLDGQGRTQYF TRBJ2-3 . . TRBV7-2
TGCGCCAGCAGCTTGGGTCATAGGGGTTTGGAGACCCAGTACTTC CASSLGHRGLETQYF TRBJ2-5 few . TRBV5-1
TGTGCCAGCAGTGAGGGACTGGCGCTCTACGAGCAGTACTTC CASSEGLALYEQYF TRBJ2-7 . . TRBV2
TGTGCCAGCAGCTTAGCTGGGTCCGGCGACGAGCAGTACTTC CASSLAGSGDEQYF TRBJ2-7 once . TRBV7-2
TGCAGTGCAACCGTGAGAAAGACCCAGTACTTC CSATVRKTQYF TRBJ2-5 many . TRBV20-1
TGTGCCAGCAGCTCATACAGGGGGCAGAGGAATGAGCAGTTCTTC CASSSYRGQRNEQFF TRBJ2-1 . TRBD1 TRBV7-6
TGTGCCACCAGTGATTCTAAGCGGACGGCGAAAGAGACCCAGTACTTC CATSDSKRTAKETQYF TRBJ2-5 few . TRBV24-1
TGTGCCAGCAGCTTAGTAGGGCAAACTAAAGAGACCCAGTACTTC CASSLVGQTKETQYF TRBJ2-5 . . TRBV7-2
TGCAGCGTTGCCGAGGGAGGCTACACCTTC CSVAEGGYTF TRBJ1-2 many . TRBV29-1
TGCAGTGCTAGAATTCCGGAGGGCTACACCTTC CSARIPEGYTF TRBJ1-2 . . TRBV20-1
TGTGCCAGTAGTAATCCGCTAGCGGCGACTAACACCGGGGAGCTGTTTTTT CASSNPLAATNTGELFF TRBJ2-2 . TRBD2 TRBV19
TGTGCCAGCAGTGCCCCTGAGGCCGCAGATACGCAGTATTTT CASSAPEAADTQYF TRBJ2-3 . . TRBV6-6
TGTGCCAGCAGGAAAGGGACGGATAGCAATCAGCCCCAGCATTTT CASRKGTDSNQPQHF TRBJ1-5 few . TRBV6-1
TGTGCCAGCAGCCAAGTACAGATGGGCTACACCTTC CASSQVQMGYTF TRBJ1-2 few . TRBV3-1
TGTGCCAGCGGAGTAGGATATGGCTACATCTTC CASGVGYGYIF TRBJ1-2 . . TRBV6-1
TGTGCCAGCAGTTACGCGGGGGCCCCCGGCAATGAGCAGTTCTTC CASSYAGAPGNEQFF TRBJ2-1 many . TRBV6-5
TGTGCCAGCAGCCGAGGCTTGCCGGGACTAGCGGGAGGCAATGAGCAGTTCTTC CASSRGLPGLAGGNEQFF TRBJ2-1 few TRBD2 TRBV3-1
TGTGCCAGCAGCTTAGATGTTAGGGATTCACCCCTCCACTTT CASSLDVRDSPLHF TRBJ1-6 . . TRBV11-2
TGTGCCAGCAGCGGACCCACCGGGACTAGGAAGTTCTTC CASSGPTGTRKFF TRBJ2-1 few TRBD2 TRBV9
TGCAGTGCTAGAGATTCGGCGGGCAACCAGGCCTACGAGCAGTACTTC CSARDSAGNQAYEQYF TRBJ2-7 few . TRBV20-1
TGCGCCAGCAGCCTACTAGCGGGAGGGATTAGAAATGAGCAGTTCTTC CASSLLAGGIRNEQFF TRBJ2-1 many TRBD2 TRBV4-3
TGTGCCAGTAGTCCAAGGGACAGCCAACAAGAGACCCAGTACTTC CASSPRDSQQETQYF TRBJ2-5 . TRBD1 TRBV19
TGTGCCAGCAGCCCTTCGGTGCTTATACCCAACGAGCAGTACTTC CASSPSVLIPNEQYF TRBJ2-7 few . TRBV3-1
TGCAGTGCTCAAACCGTCGGTGATGAAAAACTGTTTTTT CSAQTVGDEKLFF TRBJ1-4 many . TRBV20-1
TGTGCCAGCAGCTTACGACTAGCGGGGGCCCAAGAGACCCAGTTCTTC CASSLRLAGAQETQFF TRBJ2-1 . TRBD2 TRBV5-6
TGCAGCGTTGCCCAGGGGGTGAATGAGCAGTTCTTC CSVAQGVNEQFF TRBJ2-1 many TRBD1 TRBV29-1
TGTGCCAGCAGCCGAGGGGGCGGGAGCAATGAGCAGTTCTTC CASSRGGGSNEQFF TRBJ2-1 few . TRBV5-5
TGTGCCATCAGTGCCGAGGATACGCAGTATTTT CAISAEDTQYF TRBJ2-3 few . TRBV10-3
TGTGCCAGCACTCCGTACCCCAACCCGACAGGAAACTACGAGCAGTACTTC CASTPYPNPTGNYEQYF TRBJ2-7 . . TRBV6-1
TGCGCCAGCAGCTGGAATAGGGACAGCTCCTACGAGCAGTACTTC CASSWNRDSSYEQYF TRBJ2-7 . TRBD1 TRBV5-1
TGTGCCAGCAGTGTAACCGGGACAGAGTACTACGAGCAGTACTTC CASSVTGTEYYEQYF TRBJ2-7 . TRBD1 TRBV27
TGCGCCAGCCATCCAGACGCAAGCTCCTACGAGCAGTACTTC CASHPDASSYEQYF TRBJ2-7 . . TRBV5-1
TGTGCCAGCAGTTGGACTAGCGGGGGAGATACGCAGTATTTT CASSWTSGGDTQYF TRBJ2-3 . TRBD2 TRBV2
TGCGCCAGCGGGGACAGGGGCATGAAGACCCAGTACTTC CASGDRGMKTQYF TRBJ2-5 . TRBD1 TRBV10-1
TGCAGCGTGGGACTGAGATTAAAGGTGGAGACCCAGTACTTC CSVGLRLKVETQYF TRBJ2-5 . . TRBV29-1
TGTGCCAGCAGTTTAGTAGGTTCTAGCGGGGGCCAACTTTTCAATGAGCAGTTCTTC CASSLVGSSGGQLFNEQFF TRBJ2-1 . TRBD2 TRBV12-3/TRBV12-4
TGCAGTGCCCGCGGGGGACCACCTACAGAGACCCAGTACTTC CSARGGPPTETQYF TRBJ2-5 once TRBD2 TRBV20-1
TGTGCCAGCAGCGTTCAGGCAGATACGCAGTATTTT CASSVQADTQYF TRBJ2-3 . . TRBV9
TGCAGTGTTAGAGACACAACTAGACCGGTTGAGCAGTTCTTC CSVRDTTRPVEQFF TRBJ2-1 . . TRBV20-1
TGTGCCAGCAGCTCCGGGACAGTATACAATGAGCAGTTCTTC CASSSGTVYNEQFF TRBJ2-1 many TRBD1 TRBV5-1
TGTGCCAGCAGCCCCGCCAACTTCAGGGGACCACACGAGCAGTACTTC CASSPANFRGPHEQYF TRBJ2-7 many . TRBV6-5
TGCGCCAGCAGTGAGAAAGACAGGGGGAGGTGGGCTCAGCCCCAGCATTTT CASSEKDRGRWAQPQHF TRBJ1-5 few TRBD1 TRBV10-2
TGCAGTGCCGCGAATCCTGCCTATATCTACAATGAGCAGTTCTTC CSAANPAYIYNEQFF TRBJ2-1 . . TRBV20-1
TGTGCCATCAGTGAGTCCAGGGACGGTGGCTACACCTTC CAISESRDGGYTF TRBJ1-2 many . TRBV10-3
TGCGCCAGCAGCCTACGGGGCAGCCTTTCCCCCAATGAGCAGTTCTTC CASSLRGSLSPNEQFF TRBJ2-1 . . TRBV5-1
TGTGCCAGCAGCCCGACAAGTCAAGATGAGCAGTACTTC CASSPTSQDEQYF TRBJ2-5 . . TRBV3-1
TGTGCCAGCAGTTCAAAGCGGGGGCCCAACAATGAGCAGTTCTTC CASSSKRGPNNEQFF TRBJ2-1 . TRBD2 TRBV6-6
TGCAGTGCCAGAGATTGGGACAGAAGCTCCTACGAGCAGTACTTC CSARDWDRSSYEQYF TRBJ2-7 . TRBD1 TRBV20-1
TGTGCCAGCAGCTTTCAGGCGGGCAATCAGCCCCAGCATTTT CASSFQAGNQPQHF TRBJ1-5 few . TRBV28
TGCAGTGCCATAGGGGGGAGCTCCTACAATGAGCAGTTCTTC CSAIGGSSYNEQFF TRBJ2-1 few . TRBV20-1
TGTGCCAGTACCAGCCCCCGGTCTGGGGCCAACGTCCTGACTTTC CASTSPRSGANVLTF TRBJ2-6 . . TRBV19
TGTGCCAGCAGCGTCATCATCGTGGGGGCCTTTAATGAAAAACTGTTTTTT CASSVIIVGAFNEKLFF TRBJ1-4 . . TRBV9